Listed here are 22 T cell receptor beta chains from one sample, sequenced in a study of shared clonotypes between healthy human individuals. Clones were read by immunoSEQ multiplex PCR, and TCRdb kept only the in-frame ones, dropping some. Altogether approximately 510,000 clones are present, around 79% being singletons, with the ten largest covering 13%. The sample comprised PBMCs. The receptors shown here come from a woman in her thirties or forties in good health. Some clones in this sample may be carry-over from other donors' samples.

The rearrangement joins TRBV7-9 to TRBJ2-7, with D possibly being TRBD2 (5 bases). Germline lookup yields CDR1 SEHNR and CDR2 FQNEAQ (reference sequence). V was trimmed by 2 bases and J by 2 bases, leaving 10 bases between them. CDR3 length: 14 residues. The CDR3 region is CASSLIASTYEQYF. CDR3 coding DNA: TGTGCCAGCAGCTTAATAGCGAGTACCTACGAGCAGTACTTC.

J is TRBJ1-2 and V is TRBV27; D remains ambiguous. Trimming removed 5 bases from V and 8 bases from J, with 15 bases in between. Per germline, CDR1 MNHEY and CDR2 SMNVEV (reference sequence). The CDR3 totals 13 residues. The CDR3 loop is CASSPRESRGYTF. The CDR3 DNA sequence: TGTGCCAGCAGTCCCCGGGAGAGCAGGGGCTACACCTTC.

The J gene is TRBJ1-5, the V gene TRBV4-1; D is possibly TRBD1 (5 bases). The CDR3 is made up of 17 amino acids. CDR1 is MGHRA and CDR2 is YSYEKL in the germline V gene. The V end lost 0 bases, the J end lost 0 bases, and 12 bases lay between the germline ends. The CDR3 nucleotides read TGCGCCAGCAGCCAAGAAGGAAAGGGGTCTAGCAATCAGCCCCAGCATTTT. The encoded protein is CASSQEGKGSSNQPQHF.

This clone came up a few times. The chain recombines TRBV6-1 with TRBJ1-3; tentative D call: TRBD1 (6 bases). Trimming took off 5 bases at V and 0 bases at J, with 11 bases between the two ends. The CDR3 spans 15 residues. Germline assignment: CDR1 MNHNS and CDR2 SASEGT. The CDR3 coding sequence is TGTGCCAGCAGTTTAGGGGGGTTCTCTGGAAACACCATATATTTT. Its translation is CASSLGGFSGNTIYF.

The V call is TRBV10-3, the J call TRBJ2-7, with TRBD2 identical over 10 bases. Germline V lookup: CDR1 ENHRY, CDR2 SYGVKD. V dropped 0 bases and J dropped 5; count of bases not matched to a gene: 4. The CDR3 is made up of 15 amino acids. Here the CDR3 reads CAISESLAGEDEQYF. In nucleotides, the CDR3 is TGTGCCATCAGTGAGTCCCTAGCGGGAGAGGACGAGCAGTACTTC.

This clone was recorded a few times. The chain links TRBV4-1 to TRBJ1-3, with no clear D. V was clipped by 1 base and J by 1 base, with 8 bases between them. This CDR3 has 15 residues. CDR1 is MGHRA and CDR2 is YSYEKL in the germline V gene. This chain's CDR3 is CASSQGPKSGNTIYF. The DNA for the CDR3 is TGCGCCAGCAGCCAAGGGCCTAAGTCTGGAAACACCATATATTTT.

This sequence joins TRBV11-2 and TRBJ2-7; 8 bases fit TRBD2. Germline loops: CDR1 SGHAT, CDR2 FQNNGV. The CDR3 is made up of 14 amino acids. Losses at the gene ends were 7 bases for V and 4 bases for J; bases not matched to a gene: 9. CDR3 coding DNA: TGTGCCAGCAACTCTTTAGCGGGGCAATACGAGCAGTACTTC. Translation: CASNSLAGQYEQYF.

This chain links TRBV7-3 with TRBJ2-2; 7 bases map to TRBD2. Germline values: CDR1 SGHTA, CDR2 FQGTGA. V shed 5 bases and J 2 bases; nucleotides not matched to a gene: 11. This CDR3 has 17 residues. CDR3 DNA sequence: TGTGCCAGCAGCCCAGGCGGGAGCGGTTATAACACCGGGGAGCTGTTTTTT. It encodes CASSPGGSGYNTGELFF.

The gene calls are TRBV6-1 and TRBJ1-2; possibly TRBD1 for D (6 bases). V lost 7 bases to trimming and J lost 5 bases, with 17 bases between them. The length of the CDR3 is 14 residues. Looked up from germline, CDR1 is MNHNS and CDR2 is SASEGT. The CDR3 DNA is TGTGCCAGCACTCAACTGCCGGACAGTTATGGCTACACCTTC. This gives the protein CASTQLPDSYGYTF.

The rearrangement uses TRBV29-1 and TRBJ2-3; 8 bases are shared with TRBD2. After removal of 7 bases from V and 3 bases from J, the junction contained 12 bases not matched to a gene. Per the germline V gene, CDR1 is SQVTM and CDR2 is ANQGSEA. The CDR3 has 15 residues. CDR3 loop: CSAGSFSGATDTQYF. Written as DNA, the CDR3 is TGCAGCGCCGGATCCTTTAGCGGGGCGACAGATACGCAGTATTTT.

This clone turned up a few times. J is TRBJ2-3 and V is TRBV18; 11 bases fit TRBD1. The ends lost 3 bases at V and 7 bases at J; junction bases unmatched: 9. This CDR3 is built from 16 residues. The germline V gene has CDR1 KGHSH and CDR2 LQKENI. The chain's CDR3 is CASSPGTGGTAYTQYF. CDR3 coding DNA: TGTGCCAGCTCACCCGGGACAGGGGGAACGGCGTATACGCAGTATTTT.

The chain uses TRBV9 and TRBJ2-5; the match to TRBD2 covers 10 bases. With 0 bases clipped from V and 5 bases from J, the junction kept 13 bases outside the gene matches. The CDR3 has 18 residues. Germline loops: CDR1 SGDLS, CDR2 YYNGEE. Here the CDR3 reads CASSVGRTSGTGGETQYF. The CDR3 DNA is TGTGCCAGCAGCGTAGGAAGGACTAGCGGAACCGGAGGGGAGACCCAGTACTTC.

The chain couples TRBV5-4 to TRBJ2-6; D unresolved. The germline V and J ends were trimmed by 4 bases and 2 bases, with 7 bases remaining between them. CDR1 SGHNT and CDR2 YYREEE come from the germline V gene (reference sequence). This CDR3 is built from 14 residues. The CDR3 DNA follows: TGTGCCAGCAGCCAGGAAACTGGGGCCAACGTCCTGACTTTC. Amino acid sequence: CASSQETGANVLTF. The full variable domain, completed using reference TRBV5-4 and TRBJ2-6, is ETGVTQSPTHLIKTRGQQVTLRCSSQSGHNTVSWYQQALGQGPQFIFQYYREEENGRGNFPPRFSGLQFPNYSSELNVNALELDDSALYLCASSQETGANVLTFGAGSRLTVL.

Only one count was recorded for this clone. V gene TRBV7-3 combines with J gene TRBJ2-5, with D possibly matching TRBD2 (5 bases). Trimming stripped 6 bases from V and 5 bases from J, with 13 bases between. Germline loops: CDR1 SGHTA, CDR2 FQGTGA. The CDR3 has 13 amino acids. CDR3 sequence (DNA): TGTGCCAGCAGTCCCGGGCGCGGGGAGACCCAGTACTTC. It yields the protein CASSPGRGETQYF. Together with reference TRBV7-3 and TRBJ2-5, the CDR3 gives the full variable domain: GAGVSQTPSNKVTEKGKYVELRCDPISGHTALYWYRQSLGQGPEFLIYFQGTGAADDSGLPNDRFFAVRPEGSVSTLKIQRTERGDSAVYLCASSPGRGETQYFGPGTRLLVL.

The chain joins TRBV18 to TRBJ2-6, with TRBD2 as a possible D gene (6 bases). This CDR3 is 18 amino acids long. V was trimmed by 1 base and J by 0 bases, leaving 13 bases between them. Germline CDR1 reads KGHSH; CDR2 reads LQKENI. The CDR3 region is CASSPRGESNSGANVLTF. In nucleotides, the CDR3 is TGTGCCAGCTCACCACGGGGGGAGTCGAACTCTGGGGCCAACGTCCTGACTTTC.

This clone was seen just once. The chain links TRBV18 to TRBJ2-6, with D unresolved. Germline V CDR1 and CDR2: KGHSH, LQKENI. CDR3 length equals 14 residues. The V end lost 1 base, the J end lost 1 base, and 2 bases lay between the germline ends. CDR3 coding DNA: TGTGCCAGCTCACCACAGTCTGGGGCCAACGTCCTGACTTTC. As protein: CASSPQSGANVLTF.

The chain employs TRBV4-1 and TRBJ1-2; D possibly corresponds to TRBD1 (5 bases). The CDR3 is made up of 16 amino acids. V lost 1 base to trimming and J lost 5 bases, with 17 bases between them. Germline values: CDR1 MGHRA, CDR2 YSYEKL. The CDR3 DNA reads TGCGCCAGCAGCCAAGGATATCCGGGACTGACTTATGGCTACACCTTC. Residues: CASSQGYPGLTYGYTF.

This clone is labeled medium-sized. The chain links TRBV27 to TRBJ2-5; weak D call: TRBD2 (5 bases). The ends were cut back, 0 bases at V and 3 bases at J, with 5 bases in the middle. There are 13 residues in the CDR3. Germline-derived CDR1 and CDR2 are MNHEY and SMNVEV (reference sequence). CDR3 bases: TGTGCCAGCAGTTTATCGGAGGAAGAGACCCAGTACTTC. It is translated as CASSLSEEETQYF.

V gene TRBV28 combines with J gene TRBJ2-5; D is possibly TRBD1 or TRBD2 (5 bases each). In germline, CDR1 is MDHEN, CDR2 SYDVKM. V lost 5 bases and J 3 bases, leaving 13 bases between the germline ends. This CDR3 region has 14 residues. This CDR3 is CASSPGTAEETQYF. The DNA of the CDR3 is TGTGCCAGCAGTCCGGGGACGGCTGAAGAGACCCAGTACTTC.

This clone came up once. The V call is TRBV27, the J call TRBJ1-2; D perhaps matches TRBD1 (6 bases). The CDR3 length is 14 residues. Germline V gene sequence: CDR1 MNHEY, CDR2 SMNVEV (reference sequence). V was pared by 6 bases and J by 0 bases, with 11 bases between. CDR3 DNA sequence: TGTGCCAGCAGCTACAGGGCATCTAACTATGGCTACACCTTC. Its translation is CASSYRASNYGYTF.

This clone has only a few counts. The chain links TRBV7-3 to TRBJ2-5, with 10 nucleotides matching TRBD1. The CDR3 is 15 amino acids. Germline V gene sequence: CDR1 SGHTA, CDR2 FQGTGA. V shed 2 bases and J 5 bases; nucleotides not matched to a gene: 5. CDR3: CASSLRGQGTETQYF. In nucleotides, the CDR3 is TGTGCCAGCAGCTTACGGGGACAGGGGACGGAGACCCAGTACTTC.

This CDR3 reads CASRTDSNEQFF. The CDR3 DNA sequence: TGTGCCAGCAGGACAGACAGCAATGAGCAGTTCTTC. The rearrangement uses TRBV28 and TRBJ2-1; possible D gene TRBD1, 5 bases. The CDR3 runs 12 residues. With 6 bases removed from V and 6 bases from J, the gap between germline ends came to 9 bases. The germline V gene has CDR1 MDHEN and CDR2 SYDVKM.